The clone carrying this T cell receptor beta chain was recorded once. These data belong to a study of shared clonotypes between healthy human individuals. On the study more broadly: CD4 naive and memory got three plates each, CD8 naive two, CD8 memory one.

Here immunoSEQ multiplex PCR was the method, and the copy in TCRdb shows in-frame clones only, minus some. The sample has about 1.5 million clones; 98% are singletons. Germline V lookup: CDR1 SQVTM, CDR2 ANQGSEA. This CDR3 is built from 14 residues. J lost 5 bases, V lost 2 bases, and 8 bases had no gene match. This sequence was found in a man aged 25 to 40 in good health. The sequenced sample was naive CD4+ T cells sorted from blood. Subset of the sample: CD45RA+ positively selected. The V gene is TRBV29-1, the J gene TRBJ1-2; TRBD1 aligns across 7 bases. CDR3 nucleotides: TGCAGCGTTGAAACCCGACAGGGTTCATATGGCTACACCTTC. This encodes CSVETRQGSYGYTF.